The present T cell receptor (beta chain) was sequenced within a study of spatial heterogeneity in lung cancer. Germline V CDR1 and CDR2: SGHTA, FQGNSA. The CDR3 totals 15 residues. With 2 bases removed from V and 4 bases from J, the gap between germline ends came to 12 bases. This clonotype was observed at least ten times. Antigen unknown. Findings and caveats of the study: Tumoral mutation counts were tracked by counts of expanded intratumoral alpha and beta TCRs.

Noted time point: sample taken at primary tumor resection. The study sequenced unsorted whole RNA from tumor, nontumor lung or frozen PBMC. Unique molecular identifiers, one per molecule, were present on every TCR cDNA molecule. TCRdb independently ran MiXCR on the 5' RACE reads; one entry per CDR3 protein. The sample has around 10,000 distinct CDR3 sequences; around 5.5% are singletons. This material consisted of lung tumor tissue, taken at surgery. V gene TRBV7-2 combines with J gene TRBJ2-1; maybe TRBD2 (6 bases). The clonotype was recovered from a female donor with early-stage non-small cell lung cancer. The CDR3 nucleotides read TGTGCCAGCAGCTTACGCGGGAAGTCTTACAATGAGCAGTTCTTC. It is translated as CASSLRGKSYNEQFF.